Listed below are T cell receptor beta chains from one sample, sequenced in a study of OX40 agonist ivuxolimab in advanced cancers. The table came from immunoSEQ multiplex PCR; TCRdb's copy has only in-frame clones and leaves some out. Found here are under 90,000 clones, about 92% of them singletons; the top ten hold approximately 0.19%. This specimen consisted of CD4+ or CD8+ T cells sorted from blood, obtained in a trial of the OX40 agonist ivuxolimab. Receptors were obtained from an adult with an advanced solid tumor such as melanoma, head and neck, liver or kidney cancer. Each CDR3 is given with its conserved first and last residue. A D gene is named only where the DNA matches it firmly.

TRBJ2-3,TRBV7-9,.,CASSRDGTSTDTQYF
TRBJ2-3,TRBV7-3,.,CASSPLAAVDTQYF
TRBJ2-3,TRBV7-9,TRBD2,CASSLGGGAQDTQYF
TRBJ1-3,TRBV19,.,CASSIITGSSGNTIYF
TRBJ1-4,TRBV27,TRBD1,CATPPGRDRGLATNEKLFF
TRBJ2-7,TRBV10-3,TRBD2,CAISASGSSYEQYF
TRBJ2-1,TRBV5-1,.,CASSLAGFNNEQFF
TRBJ1-1,TRBV19,TRBD1,CASMGQLNTEAFF
TRBJ2-5,TRBV7-8,.,CASSFSRWTQETQYF
TRBJ1-3,TRBV6-6,.,CASSYDTGRNTIYF
TRBJ2-4,TRBV30,TRBD2,CAWSGTSGGKNIQYF
TRBJ2-3,TRBV29-1,.,CSVETAGKEYF
TRBJ1-6,TRBV6-1,.,CASKAGPGSPLHF
TRBJ1-1,TRBV7-8,.,CASSLPQCTTCFFF
TRBJ2-2,TRBV4-1,.,CASSPFGETYTGELFF
TRBJ1-3,TRBV5-1,.,CASSLEGISGNTIYF
TRBJ2-5,TRBV5-4,.,CASSSDEPGTQYF
TRBJ2-3,TRBV5-1,TRBD2,CASSLGTASGATDTQYF
TRBJ2-1,TRBV7-3,.,CASSLGPSLQGEQFF
TRBJ1-1,TRBV19,.,CASSIPKKKLDTEAFF
TRBJ2-3,TRBV11-2,.,CASSLGSLESTDTQYF
TRBJ2-5,TRBV9,TRBD2,CASSMGLAGGGQETQYF
TRBJ2-3,TRBV6-5,TRBD1,CASSRTGLTDTQYF
TRBJ1-1,TRBV11-2,.,CASSAFRALNTEAFF
TRBJ1-6,TRBV7-8,TRBD1,CATRDRGPWSSYNSPLHF
TRBJ2-3,TRBV9,TRBD2,CASSPKGLAGSAPSPDTQYF
TRBJ2-7,TRBV7-3,TRBD1,CASSYRQGYEQYF
TRBJ1-5,TRBV7-9,.,CASSRDNSNQPQHF
TRBJ1-3,TRBV5-1,.,CASSWSGTSEDTIYF
TRBJ1-3,TRBV7-8,.,CASSRWTSGNTIYF
TRBJ2-5,TRBV2,.,CAIPVDLGRTQYF
TRBJ1-3,TRBV19,.,CASSIVATGTSGNTIYF
TRBJ2-3,TRBV7-2,TRBD2,CASSQGLAGGTDTQYF
TRBJ2-5,TRBV19,TRBD1,CASSSRGQSYQETQYF
TRBJ1-1,TRBV5-4,.,CASSLSGSSSTEAFF
TRBJ2-7,TRBV10-1,.,CASSETGSYEQYF
TRBJ1-4,TRBV19,.,CASSIQGATNEKLFF
TRBJ2-3,TRBV6-1,TRBD1,CASSESRQGLPVDTQYF
TRBJ1-5,TRBV19,TRBD1,CASSIGQENQPQHF
TRBJ2-7,TRBV6-4,.,CASSAARQYPPPYEQYF
TRBJ2-7,TRBV5-4,.,CASSPGASGAIWQYF
TRBJ1-4,TRBV9,.,CASSSAAGQRRANEKLFF
TRBJ2-1,TRBV6-4,.,CASKSEAPANEQFF
TRBJ1-2,TRBV28,.,CASSSVRVISNYGYTF
TRBJ2-3,TRBV9,.,CASSTRTFPDTQYF
TRBJ2-1,TRBV7-2,TRBD2,CASSPGTTYYNEQFF
TRBJ2-7,TRBV19,TRBD1,CASRLDRGNNEQYF
TRBJ1-1,TRBV5-1,.,CASSLKGSGTEAFF
TRBJ2-3,TRBV5-1,.,CASSLDSTSTDTQYF
TRBJ2-7,TRBV5-6,TRBD2,CASSSFGLAQTAEQYF
TRBJ2-1,TRBV9,TRBD1,CASSVGQGANNEQFF
TRBJ2-1,TRBV7-3,TRBD1,CASSREAGQGAYEQFF
TRBJ2-7,TRBV30,.,CAWKRTYEQHF